Listed below are T cell receptor beta chains from one sample, sequenced in a study of identical twins. TCRdb analysed the 5' RACE reads with MiXCR anew, one entry per CDR3 protein. The table includes fewer than 500,000 distinct CDR3 sequences, about 13% detected once. These data also featured in a second study, about yellow fever vaccine responses in identical twins.

The sequenced sample was CD4+ T cells sorted from blood. These receptors were collected from a woman aged 18 to 35 in good health. CDR3s include the opening cysteine and the closing phenylalanine or tryptophan. Each record gives: V gene, J gene, D gene, clone size, CDR3 protein, CDR3 DNA. D genes are given only for firm matches. Rows give clone size only sometimes, using once, few, many, or a class for an expanded clone.

v_gene: TRBV18
j_gene: TRBJ2-7
d_gene: TRBD1
abundance: NA
CDR3aa: CASSPSGTATYEQYF
CDR3nt: TGTGCCAGCTCACCCTCCGGGACAGCAACCTACGAGCAGTACTTC

v_gene: TRBV3-1
j_gene: TRBJ1-6
d_gene: NA
abundance: few
CDR3aa: CASSYTLDNSPLHF
CDR3nt: TGTGCCAGCAGCTACACCTTGGATAATTCACCCCTCCACTTT

v_gene: TRBV7-9
j_gene: TRBJ2-1
d_gene: TRBD2
abundance: few
CDR3aa: CASSLSGRDYNEQFF
CDR3nt: TGTGCCAGCAGCCTAAGCGGGAGGGATTACAATGAGCAGTTCTTC

v_gene: TRBV2
j_gene: TRBJ1-5
d_gene: NA
abundance: few
CDR3aa: CASTVGPGDQPQHF
CDR3nt: TGTGCCAGCACAGTCGGGCCAGGCGATCAGCCCCAGCATTTT

v_gene: TRBV28
j_gene: TRBJ2-5
d_gene: NA
abundance: NA
CDR3aa: CASSLWRGIDRETQYF
CDR3nt: TGTGCCAGCAGTTTATGGCGGGGAATTGATCGCGAGACCCAGTACTTC

v_gene: TRBV5-1
j_gene: TRBJ2-7
d_gene: NA
abundance: NA
CDR3aa: CASSLEGGAPYEQYF
CDR3nt: TGCGCCAGCAGCTTGGAAGGCGGGGCCCCCTACGAGCAGTACTTC

v_gene: TRBV4-3
j_gene: TRBJ2-7
d_gene: NA
abundance: few
CDR3aa: CASSHLPVAAHEQYF
CDR3nt: TGCGCCAGCAGCCACCTTCCGGTGGCGGCCCACGAGCAGTACTTC

v_gene: TRBV7-2
j_gene: TRBJ2-3
d_gene: NA
abundance: many
CDR3aa: CASRWSGGLTDTQYF
CDR3nt: TGTGCCAGCAGGTGGAGCGGAGGCCTCACAGATACGCAGTATTTT

v_gene: TRBV6-6
j_gene: TRBJ2-1
d_gene: NA
abundance: few
CDR3aa: CASLGTANNEQFF
CDR3nt: TGTGCCAGCCTAGGGACGGCTAACAATGAGCAGTTCTTC

v_gene: TRBV11-2
j_gene: TRBJ1-4
d_gene: NA
abundance: few
CDR3aa: CASSFARDSNEKLFF
CDR3nt: TGTGCCAGCAGCTTCGCCAGGGATTCTAATGAAAAACTGTTTTTT

v_gene: TRBV5-1
j_gene: TRBJ2-3
d_gene: NA
abundance: NA
CDR3aa: CASSLRRAPDTQYF
CDR3nt: TGCGCCAGCAGCTTACGCCGGGCTCCAGATACGCAGTATTTT

v_gene: TRBV7-9
j_gene: TRBJ2-3
d_gene: NA
abundance: few
CDR3aa: CASSSGGAFTDTQYF
CDR3nt: TGTGCCAGCAGCTCGGGCGGAGCGTTCACAGATACGCAGTATTTT

v_gene: TRBV4-1
j_gene: TRBJ2-7
d_gene: NA
abundance: NA
CDR3aa: CASSQGPFYEQYF
CDR3nt: TGCGCCAGCAGCCAAGGACCATTCTACGAGCAGTACTTC

v_gene: TRBV7-9
j_gene: TRBJ2-1
d_gene: NA
abundance: many
CDR3aa: CASRLKASSYNEQFF
CDR3nt: TGTGCCAGCAGACTAAAAGCCAGCTCCTACAATGAGCAGTTCTTC

v_gene: TRBV7-9
j_gene: TRBJ2-7
d_gene: NA
abundance: few
CDR3aa: CASSSSATESFAYEQYF
CDR3nt: TGTGCCAGCAGCTCGTCGGCCACTGAATCCTTTGCCTACGAGCAGTACTTC

v_gene: TRBV29-1
j_gene: TRBJ2-4
d_gene: TRBD2
abundance: NA
CDR3aa: CSVVGLAGVKKNIQYF
CDR3nt: TGCAGCGTTGTGGGGCTAGCGGGGGTGAAGAAAAACATTCAGTACTTC

v_gene: TRBV6-2/TRBV6-3
j_gene: TRBJ2-1
d_gene: TRBD1
abundance: NA
CDR3aa: CASNYRGSNNEQFF
CDR3nt: TGTGCCAGTAATTACAGGGGTTCCAACAATGAGCAGTTCTTC

v_gene: TRBV18
j_gene: TRBJ2-3
d_gene: NA
abundance: NA
CDR3aa: CASSPREGTDTQYF
CDR3nt: TGTGCCAGCTCACCGAGGGAGGGCACAGATACGCAGTATTTT

v_gene: TRBV6-2/TRBV6-3
j_gene: TRBJ2-1
d_gene: TRBD2
abundance: NA
CDR3aa: CASRLAGGFLFF
CDR3nt: TGTGCCAGCAGACTAGCGGGAGGGTTCCTGTTCTTC

v_gene: TRBV25-1
j_gene: TRBJ2-7
d_gene: NA
abundance: many
CDR3aa: CASSDNNPPYEQYF
CDR3nt: TGTGCCAGCAGTGACAACAACCCCCCCTACGAGCAGTACTTC

v_gene: TRBV20-1
j_gene: TRBJ2-3
d_gene: NA
abundance: few
CDR3aa: CSASQGWTDTQYF
CDR3nt: TGCAGTGCTAGCCAAGGGTGGACAGATACGCAGTATTTT

v_gene: TRBV6-1
j_gene: TRBJ2-3
d_gene: NA
abundance: NA
CDR3aa: CASSRGSTTSTDTQYF
CDR3nt: TGTGCCAGCAGTCGGGGATCTACCACTAGCACAGATACGCAGTATTTT

v_gene: TRBV28
j_gene: TRBJ2-1
d_gene: NA
abundance: few
CDR3aa: CASSLQGLTQFF
CDR3nt: TGTGCCAGCAGTTTACAGGGTTTGACGCAGTTCTTC

v_gene: TRBV20-1
j_gene: TRBJ1-1
d_gene: NA
abundance: few
CDR3aa: CSARDAGRSMNTEAFF
CDR3nt: TGCAGTGCTAGAGATGCAGGACGGAGCATGAACACTGAAGCTTTCTTT

v_gene: TRBV6-1
j_gene: TRBJ2-2
d_gene: NA
abundance: few
CDR3aa: CASRPGLRTGELFF
CDR3nt: TGTGCCAGCAGGCCGGGACTCAGGACCGGGGAGCTGTTTTTT

v_gene: TRBV5-5
j_gene: TRBJ2-3
d_gene: NA
abundance: few
CDR3aa: CASTYGEGTDTQYF
CDR3nt: TGTGCCAGCACCTACGGGGAGGGCACAGATACGCAGTATTTT

v_gene: TRBV10-3
j_gene: TRBJ2-7
d_gene: TRBD2
abundance: few
CDR3aa: CATQRESYEQYF
CDR3nt: TGTGCCACCCAGCGGGAGTCCTACGAGCAGTACTTC

v_gene: TRBV5-5
j_gene: TRBJ2-2
d_gene: NA
abundance: NA
CDR3aa: CASSPTGIQFSGELFF
CDR3nt: TGTGCCAGCAGCCCGACCGGGATTCAATTCAGCGGGGAGCTGTTTTTT

v_gene: TRBV29-1
j_gene: TRBJ2-7
d_gene: TRBD2
abundance: few
CDR3aa: CSAEGREGSEQYF
CDR3nt: TGCAGCGCCGAGGGGCGGGAGGGCTCCGAGCAGTACTTC

v_gene: TRBV6-2/TRBV6-3
j_gene: TRBJ1-1
d_gene: NA
abundance: NA
CDR3aa: CASSYSRNGEAFF
CDR3nt: TGTGCCAGCAGTTACTCGAGGAACGGGGAAGCTTTCTTT

v_gene: TRBV5-1
j_gene: TRBJ2-7
d_gene: NA
abundance: few
CDR3aa: CASSHGPKQVYEQYF
CDR3nt: TGCGCCAGCAGTCACGGACCGAAGCAGGTCTACGAGCAGTACTTC

v_gene: TRBV27
j_gene: TRBJ1-5
d_gene: NA
abundance: NA
CDR3aa: CASSLSTPNQPQHF
CDR3nt: TGTGCCAGCAGTTTATCGACCCCGAATCAGCCCCAGCATTTT

v_gene: TRBV7-2
j_gene: TRBJ2-3
d_gene: NA
abundance: few
CDR3aa: CASSLVAGTSDTQYF
CDR3nt: TGTGCCAGCAGCTTAGTCGCGGGAACTTCAGATACGCAGTATTTT

v_gene: TRBV9
j_gene: TRBJ2-7
d_gene: NA
abundance: NA
CDR3aa: CASSSELYSYEQCF
CDR3nt: TGTGCCAGCAGCTCAGAGCTGTACTCCTACGAGCAGTGCTTC

v_gene: TRBV29-1
j_gene: TRBJ2-2
d_gene: TRBD1
abundance: few
CDR3aa: CSVEVGGGGELFF
CDR3nt: TGCAGCGTTGAAGTAGGGGGCGGCGGGGAGCTGTTTTTT

v_gene: TRBV3-1
j_gene: TRBJ1-2
d_gene: NA
abundance: NA
CDR3aa: CASSQVQHGYTF
CDR3nt: TGTGCCAGCAGCCAAGTTCAGCATGGCTACACCTTC

v_gene: TRBV12-3/TRBV12-4
j_gene: TRBJ2-3
d_gene: TRBD2
abundance: many
CDR3aa: CASSSLAGGSLDTQYF
CDR3nt: TGTGCCAGCAGTTCTTTAGCGGGAGGGTCCCTGGATACGCAGTATTTT

v_gene: TRBV5-1
j_gene: TRBJ2-2
d_gene: NA
abundance: many
CDR3aa: CASSLPDTGELFF
CDR3nt: TGCGCCAGCAGCTTGCCGGACACCGGGGAGCTGTTTTTT

v_gene: TRBV20-1
j_gene: TRBJ2-1
d_gene: TRBD2
abundance: few
CDR3aa: CSALTSGGYNEQFF
CDR3nt: TGCAGTGCCCTGACTAGCGGGGGATACAATGAGCAGTTCTTC

v_gene: TRBV25-1
j_gene: TRBJ2-5
d_gene: TRBD1
abundance: NA
CDR3aa: CASSGTGGRETQYF
CDR3nt: TGTGCCAGCAGCGGGACAGGGGGACGAGAGACCCAGTACTTC

v_gene: TRBV12-3/TRBV12-4
j_gene: TRBJ1-1
d_gene: TRBD1
abundance: NA
CDR3aa: CASSLGTGSGNTEAFF
CDR3nt: TGTGCCAGCAGTCTAGGGACAGGGAGCGGGAACACTGAAGCTTTCTTT

v_gene: TRBV29-1
j_gene: TRBJ1-1
d_gene: NA
abundance: few
CDR3aa: CSVITGRGTEAFF
CDR3nt: TGCAGCGTAATTACAGGTCGGGGAACTGAAGCTTTCTTT

v_gene: TRBV24-1
j_gene: TRBJ2-1
d_gene: NA
abundance: NA
CDR3aa: CATSDPPDSNEQFF
CDR3nt: TGTGCCACCAGTGATCCACCCGACAGCAATGAGCAGTTCTTC

v_gene: TRBV6-5
j_gene: TRBJ2-5
d_gene: TRBD1
abundance: few
CDR3aa: CASSYSGTGLETQYF
CDR3nt: TGTGCCAGCAGTTACTCAGGGACAGGGCTGGAGACCCAGTACTTC

v_gene: TRBV7-9
j_gene: TRBJ2-7
d_gene: TRBD1
abundance: NA
CDR3aa: CASSDSGTGGYEQYF
CDR3nt: TGTGCCAGCAGCGATTCCGGGACAGGGGGCTACGAGCAGTACTTC

v_gene: TRBV3-1
j_gene: TRBJ2-2
d_gene: NA
abundance: few
CDR3aa: CASSQTGYPGELFF
CDR3nt: TGTGCCAGCAGCCAAACAGGGTACCCCGGGGAGCTGTTTTTT

v_gene: TRBV25-1
j_gene: TRBJ1-1
d_gene: NA
abundance: NA
CDR3aa: CASSGQGGLEAFF
CDR3nt: TGTGCCAGCAGTGGCCAGGGAGGACTCGAAGCTTTCTTT

v_gene: TRBV4-1
j_gene: TRBJ1-2
d_gene: TRBD1
abundance: few
CDR3aa: CASSPFVDRAGGYTF
CDR3nt: TGCGCCAGCAGCCCGTTCGTCGACAGGGCGGGGGGCTACACCTTC

v_gene: TRBV7-9
j_gene: TRBJ2-7
d_gene: TRBD2
abundance: few
CDR3aa: CASSLGPSGREYEQYF
CDR3nt: TGTGCCAGCAGCTTAGGTCCGAGCGGGAGAGAATACGAGCAGTACTTC

v_gene: TRBV2
j_gene: TRBJ2-1
d_gene: TRBD2
abundance: NA
CDR3aa: CARSNRGTSGASSYNEQFF
CDR3nt: TGTGCCCGCAGTAACCGCGGGACTAGCGGGGCCAGCTCCTACAATGAGCAGTTCTTC

v_gene: TRBV5-1
j_gene: TRBJ2-1
d_gene: TRBD1
abundance: few
CDR3aa: CASSLGYRGNEQFF
CDR3nt: TGCGCCAGCAGCTTGGGCTACAGGGGGAATGAGCAGTTCTTC

v_gene: TRBV28
j_gene: TRBJ2-3
d_gene: TRBD2
abundance: many
CDR3aa: CASSWTSGTDTQYF
CDR3nt: TGTGCCAGCAGTTGGACTAGCGGCACAGATACGCAGTATTTT

v_gene: TRBV12-3/TRBV12-4
j_gene: TRBJ1-2
d_gene: TRBD1
abundance: many
CDR3aa: CASSPRDSNYGYTF
CDR3nt: TGTGCCAGCAGTCCCCGGGACAGCAACTATGGCTACACCTTC

v_gene: TRBV3-1
j_gene: TRBJ2-5
d_gene: TRBD2
abundance: NA
CDR3aa: CASSQSGGAWETQYF
CDR3nt: TGTGCCAGCAGCCAAAGCGGGGGGGCCTGGGAGACCCAGTACTTC

v_gene: TRBV7-2
j_gene: TRBJ1-1
d_gene: NA
abundance: many
CDR3aa: CASSLVGLGQDLAFF
CDR3nt: TGTGCCAGCAGCTTAGTGGGGTTGGGGCAGGATCTAGCTTTCTTT

v_gene: TRBV11-2
j_gene: TRBJ2-1
d_gene: NA
abundance: few
CDR3aa: CASSFRVRMLLSSYNEQFF
CDR3nt: TGTGCCAGCAGCTTTAGGGTCCGGATGCTCCTGAGCTCCTACAATGAGCAGTTCTTC

v_gene: TRBV20-1
j_gene: TRBJ2-5
d_gene: TRBD2
abundance: NA
CDR3aa: CSARVAGEETQYF
CDR3nt: TGCAGTGCTAGGGTAGCGGGAGAGGAGACCCAGTACTTC